This T cell receptor beta chain comes out of a study of cytomegalovirus exposure and HLA in healthy donors. Study results and caveats: A list of about 160 TCR beta chains associated with cytomegalovirus was given. The authors considered a cluster of highly shared sequence variants likely to be a sequencing artifact.

Primers for the PCR totalled 60 Vbeta and 13 Jbeta. The repertoire was sequenced with immunoSEQ multiplex PCR; TCRdb's copy has only in-frame clones and lacks some. Its table lists around 34,000 clones. Points on this clone: Its antigen is unidentified.

CDR3 length: 14 residues. Germline CDR1 reads SGHTA; CDR2 reads FQGNSA. The germline V and J ends were trimmed by 2 bases and 0 bases, with 5 bases remaining between them. Sequenced sample: PBMCs. The J gene is TRBJ1-3, the V gene TRBV7-2; D is unclear. This TCR derives from a woman in her 40s in good health and CMV-seropositive. This chain's CDR3 is CASSLSSSGNTIYF. In nucleotides, the CDR3 is TGTGCCAGCAGCTTATCATCCTCTGGAAACACCATATATTTT.